This TCR beta chain was observed in a study of cytomegalovirus exposure and HLA in healthy donors. Study-wide points: There were some V segments, including TRBV6-2 and TRBV6-3, excluded as indistinguishable. Evidence from a later analysis indicated that most CMV-associated TCR beta chains looked HLA-restricted. Several of the most significant clusters appeared, in a later analysis, to be linked to common viral pathogens.

Germline lookup yields CDR1 SGHTA and CDR2 FQGNSA. The CDR3 is made up of 18 amino acids. J lost 0 bases, V lost 4 bases, and 12 bases had no gene match. This clone was seen just once. Its cognate antigen is unknown. Use of 60 Vbeta and 13 Jbeta primers characterized the PCR. Per the authors' pipeline: Per a later analysis, the number of unique TCR beta chains was about 78 million, of which roughly 9.9 million were shared. Libraries were prepared by immunoSEQ multiplex PCR; TCRdb keeps only in-frame clonotypes and omits some of them. V, J and clone size are taken as reported in that table, and D and trimming were inferred from the DNA itself. The sample has 200,000 or so clones; approximately 84% are singletons.

This chain joins TRBV7-2 and TRBJ1-5; 7 nucleotides align to TRBD1. The sample was PBMCs. The receptor's source is a man aged 50-60 years in good health and CMV-seronegative. CDR3 sequence: CASSSRTGPTHSNQPQHF. The CDR3 DNA reads TGTGCCAGCAGCTCCCGGACAGGACCAACCCATAGCAATCAGCCCCAGCATTTT.